The 17 T cell receptor beta chains below were found in one sample sequenced in a study of blood T cell repertoires in COVID-19. Method: immunoSEQ multiplex PCR; TCRdb's copy keeps in-frame clones and lacks some. The sample holds some 400,000 clones, approximately 77% seen once. Sequenced input: peripheral blood. The receptors were gathered from a human donor with acute or convalescent COVID-19. The donor label of this sample is uncertain.

The chain carries TRBV3-1 (or the pseudogene TRBV3-2) and TRBJ2-7, with TRBD1 identical over 11 bases. Germline CDR1 and CDR2: LGHDT and YNNKEL (reference sequence). The CDR3 loop spans 16 amino acids. The ends lost 4 bases at V and 1 base at J; junction bases unmatched: 6. DNA of the CDR3: TGTGCCAGCAGCCGATGGGACAGGGGGGTTTCCTACGAGCAGTACTTC. Protein product: CASSRWDRGVSYEQYF.

This chain connects TRBV6-5 to TRBJ2-3, with a possible D match to TRBD2 (5 bases). Germline assignment: CDR1 MNHEY and CDR2 SVGAGI. The V gene lost 6 bases and the J gene lost 2 bases, with 9 bases spanning the gap. The CDR3 sequence is 13 residues long. The chain's CDR3 is CASRDLATDTQYF. The CDR3 DNA reads TGTGCCAGCAGAGACCTAGCCACAGATACGCAGTATTTT.

This clone was counted only a few times. This chain connects TRBV7-9 to TRBJ1-6, with TRBD1 matching over 8 bases. This CDR3 has 14 residues. Germline assignment: CDR1 SEHNR and CDR2 FQNEAQ (reference sequence). V was pared by 3 bases and J by 6 bases, with 1 base of the junction left unmatched. CDR3 amino acids: CASSFDRGNSPLHF. The DNA for the CDR3 is TGTGCCAGCAGCTTCGACAGGGGTAATTCACCCCTCCACTTT.

The chain joins TRBV11-2 to TRBJ2-3; D is perhaps TRBD1 (6 bases). The CDR3 is 16 amino acids. CDR1 and CDR2 (germline): SGHAT, FQNNGV. Trimming took off 1 base at V and 3 bases at J, with 14 bases between the two ends. Here the CDR3 reads CASSLVGQGQTDTQYF. CDR3 nucleotide sequence: TGTGCCAGCAGCTTAGTGGGCCAGGGGCAGACAGATACGCAGTATTTT.

The V and J genes are TRBV29-1 and TRBJ2-1; tentative D call: TRBD2 (5 bases). The CDR3 sequence is 15 residues long. Germline CDR1 is SQVTM and CDR2 is ANQGSEA. V dropped 7 bases and J dropped 0 bases, with 16 bases sitting between them. The CDR3 region is CSALRAASSYNEQFF. The CDR3 DNA follows: TGCAGCGCCCTAAGAGCGGCAAGCTCCTACAATGAGCAGTTCTTC.

The genes are TRBV6-2 or TRBV6-3 and TRBJ2-1, with 7 nucleotides matching TRBD2. CDR3 length: 15 amino acids. CDR1 is MNHEY and CDR2 is SVGEGT in the germline V gene. After removal of 1 base from V and 9 bases from J, the junction contained 9 bases not matched to a gene. The CDR3 spells CASSYWVGGRGEQFF. In nucleotides, the CDR3 is TGTGCCAGCAGTTACTGGGTTGGAGGGAGGGGTGAGCAGTTCTTC.

This CDR3 reads CASSLRLAGGPRTHEQFF. CDR3 nucleotide sequence: TGTGCCAGCAGTTTGCGTCTAGCGGGAGGCCCGAGGACCCATGAGCAGTTCTTC. The J gene is TRBJ2-1, the V gene TRBV28; the match to TRBD2 covers 11 bases. V was clipped by 3 bases and J by 8 bases; unmatched bases: 15. The CDR3 contains 18 residues. CDR1 is MDHEN and CDR2 is SYDVKM in the germline V gene. The whole variable domain, remainder taken from reference TRBV28 and TRBJ2-1, is DVKVTQSSRYLVKRTGEKVFLECVQDMDHENMFWYRQDPGLGLRLIYFSYDVKMKEKGDIPEGYSVSREKKERFSLILESASTNQTSMYLCASSLRLAGGPRTHEQFFGPGTRLTVL.

This clone has just a few counts. The V call is TRBV30, the J call TRBJ1-1; a weak D match, TRBD1 (5 bases). V was clipped by 5 bases and J by 2 bases, with 24 bases between them. The germline CDR1 and CDR2 sequences are GTSNPN and SVGIG (reference sequence). The CDR3 runs 17 residues. The CDR3 DNA sequence: TGTGCCTGGTTTGCCAACCCTAACAGGCGACCTAACACTGAAGCTTTCTTT. It translates to CAWFANPNRRPNTEAFF.

The chain uses TRBV12-3 or TRBV12-4 and TRBJ1-5; a possible D gene is TRBD1 (5 bases). The CDR3 has 13 residues. V shed 2 bases and J shed 7 bases, with 9 bases lying between them. CDR3 protein: CASSLTRGQPQHF. The CDR3 coding sequence is TGTGCCAGCAGTTTAACGCGGGGGCAGCCCCAGCATTTT.

The V call is TRBV9, the J call TRBJ1-1; D is perhaps TRBD1 (5 bases). CDR3 length: 11 residues. Germline CDR1 and CDR2: SGDLS and YYNGEE. V was clipped by 5 bases and J by 11 bases, with 13 bases between them. The DNA of the CDR3 is TGTGCCAGCAGAGGATGTGGGGGGGCTTTCTTT. It translates to CASRGCGGAFF.

This clone was counted once. This sequence joins TRBV3-1 (or the pseudogene TRBV3-2) and TRBJ2-7; 7 bases are a match to TRBD1. J gave up 2 bases and V 5 bases, and 15 bases lay outside the gene matches. The CDR3 extends over 17 amino acids. The germline V gene has CDR1 LGHDT and CDR2 YNNKEL (reference sequence). For the CDR3, the DNA is TGTGCCAGCAGCGATAAATACCGAAGGACAGGAGCCTACGAGCAGTACTTC. This translates into CASSDKYRRTGAYEQYF.

This chain links TRBV6-5 with TRBJ1-5; D unclear. Deletions cut 4 bases from V and 0 bases from J, with 4 bases between. Germline CDR1 MNHEY, CDR2 SVGAGI. The CDR3 is 13 amino acids. The CDR3 region is CASSLRSNQPQHF. The CDR3 DNA follows: TGTGCCAGCAGTTTGCGTAGCAATCAGCCCCAGCATTTT.

The chain carries TRBV19 and TRBJ1-3, with a weak D call TRBD1 (5 bases). Trimming pared 5 bases from V and 1 base from J, leaving 9 bases between. Germline CDR1 LNHDA, CDR2 SQIVND (reference sequence). The CDR3 loop spans 14 amino acids. The CDR3 DNA sequence: TGTGCCAGTAGTTCGGGGGGTTCTGGAAACACCATATATTTT. Translating it yields CASSSGGSGNTIYF.

This clone was counted once. V gene TRBV6-6 combines with J gene TRBJ1-2; D possibly corresponds to TRBD1 (5 bases). Germline V gene data show CDR1 as MNHNY and CDR2 as SVGAGI (reference sequence). V lost 2 bases to trimming and J lost 1 base, with 14 bases between them. CDR3 length equals 16 residues. The CDR3 is CASSYPGPGGNYGYTF. The CDR3 nucleotides are TGTGCCAGCAGTTACCCCGGCCCCGGGGGTAACTATGGCTACACCTTC.

This clone was recorded a few times. The DNA is left out, because the CDR3 cannot be placed on it with certainty; the CDR3 is given as TCRdb lists it. The V and J genes are TRBV27 and TRBJ1-1. The CDR3 length is 13 residues, termini included. Germline assignment: CDR1 MNHEY and CDR2 SMNVEV (reference sequence). The CDR3 is CASSLSLRGEAFF.

The genes are TRBV29-1 and TRBJ2-7, with 8 bases aligning to TRBD2. V shed 4 bases, J shed 0 bases, and the junction held 5 bases outside the gene matches. Looked up from germline, CDR1 is SQVTM and CDR2 is ANQGSEA. The CDR3 extends over 14 amino acids. The CDR3 is CSVVIAGLSYEQYF. For the CDR3, the DNA is TGCAGCGTTGTTATAGCGGGGCTCTCCTACGAGCAGTACTTC.

The chain is built from TRBV2 and TRBJ1-5, with a tentative D call TRBD1 (5 bases). Germline V lookup: CDR1 SNHLY, CDR2 FYNNEI. V was shortened by 8 bases and J by 8 bases, with 19 bases between the two germline ends. The CDR3 is made up of 14 amino acids. CDR3 residues: CASSGAGGLKPQHF. CDR3 coding DNA: TGTGCCAGCTCCGGGGCAGGAGGGTTGAAGCCCCAGCATTTT.